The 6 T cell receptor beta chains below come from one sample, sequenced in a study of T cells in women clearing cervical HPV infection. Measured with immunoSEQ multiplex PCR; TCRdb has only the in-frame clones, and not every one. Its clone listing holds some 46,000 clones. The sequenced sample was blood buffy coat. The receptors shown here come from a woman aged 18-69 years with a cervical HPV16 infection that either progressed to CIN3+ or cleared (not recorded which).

The CDR3 protein is CAWETGTGSQPQHF. The sequenced part of the CDR3 DNA is TGTGCCTGGGAAACCGGGACAGGGTCTCAGCCC. The chain has TRBV30 and TRBJ1-5, with 9 nucleotides matching TRBD1. The sequence runs out 3 residues before the end of the CDR3; the remainder is reconstructed from the germline J gene. Germline V gene data show CDR1 as GTSNPN and CDR2 as SVGIG (reference sequence). The junction had 8 bases not matched to a gene; V was cut back by 5 bases and J by 6 bases. This CDR3 is built from 14 residues. Looking up the rest from reference TRBV30 and TRBJ1-5 gives the full variable domain: SQTIHQWPATLVQPVGSPLSLECTVEGTSNPNLYWYRQAAGRGLQLLFYSVGIGQISSEVPQNLSASRPQDRQFILSSKKLLLSDSGFYLCAWETGTGSQPQHFGDGTRLSIL.

The covered CDR3 bases are TGTGCCTGGAGTCGAAAGACAGGGGGAGGCGAAAAG. Amino acid sequence: CAWSRKTGGGEK. The CDR3 as a whole reads CAWSRKTGGGEKLFF. This sequence joins TRBV30 and TRBJ2-2, with 9 nucleotides matching TRBD1. The CDR3 goes on 3 residues after the read ends, and that part is filled in from the germline J gene. The germline V gene has CDR1 GTSNPN and CDR2 SVGIG (reference sequence). This CDR3 contains 15 residues.

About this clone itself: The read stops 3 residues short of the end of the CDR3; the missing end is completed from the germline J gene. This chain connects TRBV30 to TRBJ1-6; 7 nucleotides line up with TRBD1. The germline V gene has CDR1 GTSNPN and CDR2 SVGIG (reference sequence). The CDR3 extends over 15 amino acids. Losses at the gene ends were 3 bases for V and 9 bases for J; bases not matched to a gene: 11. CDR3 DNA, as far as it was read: TGTGCCTGGAGCGTCTTAGACAGGGAGACTTCACCC. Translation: CAWSVLDRETSP. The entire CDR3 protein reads CAWSVLDRETSPLHF. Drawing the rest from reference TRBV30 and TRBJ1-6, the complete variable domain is SQTIHQWPATLVQPVGSPLSLECTVEGTSNPNLYWYRQAAGRGLQLLFYSVGIGQISSEVPQNLSASRPQDRQFILSSKKLLLSDSGFYLCAWSVLDRETSPLHFGNGTRLTVT.

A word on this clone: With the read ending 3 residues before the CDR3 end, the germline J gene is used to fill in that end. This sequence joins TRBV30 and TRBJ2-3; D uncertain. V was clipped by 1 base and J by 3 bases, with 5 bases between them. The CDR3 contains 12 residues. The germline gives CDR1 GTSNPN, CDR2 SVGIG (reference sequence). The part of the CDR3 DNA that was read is TGTGCCTGGAGTGGTTCAACAGATACG. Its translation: CAWSGSTDT. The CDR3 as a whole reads CAWSGSTDTQYF.

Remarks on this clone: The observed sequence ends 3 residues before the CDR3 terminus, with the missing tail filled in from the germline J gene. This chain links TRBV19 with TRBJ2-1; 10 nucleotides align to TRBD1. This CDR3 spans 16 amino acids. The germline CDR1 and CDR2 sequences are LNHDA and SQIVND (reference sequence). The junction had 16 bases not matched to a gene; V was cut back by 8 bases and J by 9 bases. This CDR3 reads CASEPPPPTGGGEQFF. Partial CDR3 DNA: TGTGCCAGTGAACCACCCCCGCCGACAGGGGGCGGTGAG.

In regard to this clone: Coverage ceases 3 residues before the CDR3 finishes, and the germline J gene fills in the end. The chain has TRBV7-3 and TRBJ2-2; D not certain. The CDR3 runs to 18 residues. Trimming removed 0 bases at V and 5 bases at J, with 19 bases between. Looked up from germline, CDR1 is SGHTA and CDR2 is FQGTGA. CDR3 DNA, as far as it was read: TGTGCCAGCAGCTTAACTCGGTCACGCGACACCTTAACCGGGGAG. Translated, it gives CASSLTRSRDTLTGE. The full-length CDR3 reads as CASSLTRSRDTLTGELFF.